The rows below give T cell receptor beta chains drawn from one sample of a study of T cells in Graves' hyperthyroidism and ophthalmopathy. From the multiplex PCR reads, TCRdb called clonotypes with MiXCR, one entry per CDR3 protein. The repertoire holds 550,000 to 850,000 distinct CDR3 sequences, with approximately 18% as singletons. The source material was blood. Receptors originate from a woman between 50 and 59 years old with Graves' hyperthyroidism that later progressed to Graves' ophthalmopathy. The CDR3 runs from the conserved cysteine through the conserved F or W. The D gene is left open where the match is weak. A clone size is listed for some rows: how often the clone was seen (once, few, many), or a class if it is expanded.

clone_size	d_call	v_call	j_call	cdr3_nt	cdr3_aa
many	NA	TRBV18	TRBJ2-6	TGTGCCAGCTCACCGAACAGGGACTCCGGGGCCAACGTCCTGACTTTC	CASSPNRDSGANVLTF
NA	TRBD2	TRBV12-3/TRBV12-4	TRBJ2-2	TGTGCCAGCATCCAACAGACTAGCGGTGCGAACACCGGGGAGCTGTTTTTT	CASIQQTSGANTGELFF
NA	NA	TRBV19	TRBJ2-7	TGTGCCAGTAGTTGGGAAGGGGGGGACTCCTACGAGCAGTACTTC	CASSWEGGDSYEQYF
many	NA	TRBV30	TRBJ2-3	TGTGCCTGGAGTGTACTTTCCGGGCCCACAGATACGCAGTATTTT	CAWSVLSGPTDTQYF
few	NA	TRBV19	TRBJ2-5	TGTGCCAGTAGTATAGCAACTTGGGAGACCCAGTACTTC	CASSIATWETQYF
NA	NA	TRBV27	TRBJ1-1	TGTGCCAGCAGTTTATCCCCGGGGTTGGGTTATTCAGCTTTCTTT	CASSLSPGLGYSAFF
few	NA	TRBV3-1	TRBJ2-7	TGTGCCAGCAGCCAGACCTTCACCACCTACGAGCAGTACTTC	CASSQTFTTYEQYF
NA	NA	TRBV5-1	TRBJ1-1	TGCGCCAGCAGCTTGCCCGCGGAGGGCACTGAAGCTTTCTTT	CASSLPAEGTEAFF
NA	NA	TRBV28	TRBJ1-6	TGTGCCAGTACCAAACCCGTGGGAGGGAGGCCCCTCCACTTT	CASTKPVGGRPLHF
NA	TRBD1	TRBV5-1	TRBJ2-7	TGCGCCAGCAGCTTGCCTACAGGGGCCGCGCAGTACTTC	CASSLPTGAAQYF
many	TRBD2	TRBV3-1	TRBJ2-1	TGTGCCAGCAGCCAAGATCTGGTGGCGGGGGCCTACAATGAGCAGTTCTTC	CASSQDLVAGAYNEQFF
many	NA	TRBV12-3/TRBV12-4	TRBJ1-2	TGTGCCAGCAGTTTAGCGACAGGAAACCCTTATGGCTACACCTTC	CASSLATGNPYGYTF